This T cell receptor beta chain appears in the sequencing data of a study of shared clonotypes between healthy human individuals. CDR3 size: 16 residues. V was cut by 0 bases and J by 3 bases, with 16 bases left in between. CDR1 and CDR2 (germline): SGHRS, YFSETQ. The DNA input per sorted-subset replicate PCR was 150 to 200 ng, corresponding to 32,000 or so T cell genomes. The assay was immunoSEQ multiplex PCR, and TCRdb's table has in-frame clones only and misses some. The table includes roughly 720,000 clones, about 90% detected once. This sequence joins TRBV5-1 and TRBJ2-7, with no clear D. The sequencing sample was made of memory CD8+ T cells from PBMCs. Subset in this sample: CD45RO+ cells pooled with CCR7-negative TemRA cells. The TCR sequence derives from a man between 18 and 35 years old in good health. Some clones in this sample may be carry-over from other donors' samples. This CDR3 reads CASSLDHASSGYEQYF. The CDR3 nucleotides are TGCGCCAGCAGCTTGGATCATGCATCATCGGGCTACGAGCAGTACTTC. Full variable domain (missing parts from reference TRBV5-1 and TRBJ2-7): KAGVTQTPRYLIKTRGQQVTLSCSPISGHRSVSWYQQTPGQGLQFLFEYFSETQRNKGNFPGRFSGRQFSNSRSEMNVSTLELGDSALYLCASSLDHASSGYEQYFGPGTRLTVT.